This TCR beta chain was observed in a study of beta chain features in type 1 diabetes (dated by TCRdb to the late 2010s). About the study as a whole: Patients and healthy donors did not differ in mean age, gender distribution, total cell number or subset yield. A total of roughly 98,000,000 sorted cells were examined across all samples, and RNA yield correlated strongly with the number of cells per subset. Regulatory and stem cell-like memory subsets were isolated from only 8 patients and roughly eight healthy donors, whereas naive and central memory subsets came from all 30 or so donors. In the study, TCRB repertoires of sorted circulating CD4+ T cell subsets from recently diagnosed type 1 diabetes patients were compared with those of matched healthy donors. Broad study findings and their caveats: Naive, central memory and regulatory TCRB repertoires appeared to be more similar among patients than among healthy donors. Shorter templates might be favored by PCR, yet because patient and control samples were amplified and corrected together, any such skew would affect both groups equally. Fewer insertions and more nucleotide deletions at VDJ recombination sites were observed in patients with type 1 diabetes, implying thymic rearrangement abnormalities. A moderate but significant shortening of TCRB CDR3 length was observed in type 1 diabetes patients in all four CD4+ subsets. Only small numbers of individuals were included in the HLA sub-analyses, which left unresolved whether HLA type had any influence on TCRB rearrangement. Because cDNA was sequenced instead of genomic DNA, highly expressing activated cells could be over-represented, though the groups showed no difference in activation or CD3 levels.

This clone occurred many times. The antigen it recognizes is unknown. Base-call qualities are not available, and no considerably larger clone is one nucleotide away. From each donor, a single peripheral blood sample of 100 to 150 mL on average was drawn into heparinised tubes. Naive, central memory, regulatory and stem cell-like memory CD4+ T cells were sorted on a BD FACSAria II using a panel including CD45RO, CCR7, CD25, CD127, CD95 and CD27. A purity above 95% was achieved for all sorted populations. Right away, PBMCs were isolated by Lymphoprep density gradient centrifugation and were stained directly, with no culture step. So that batch effects would be minimized, each experiment stained and sorted samples in pairs, pairing one healthy donor with one patient. V is pared back by 10 bases and J by 4 bases, with 11 bases lying between the germline termini. Including cysteine and phenylalanine, the CDR3 has 11 amino acids. The only DNA kept is the CDR3, 33 bases in frame from the first base. Via the germline V gene, CDR1 is ENHRY and CDR2 SYGVKD.

The High Capacity cDNA Reverse Transcription Kit was used to reverse transcribe all of the isolated RNA, meaning that expressed TCRB transcripts were what got sequenced. Deep immunoSEQ sequencing was performed on naive, central memory and regulatory T cell samples, with an average of roughly 3.3 million total reads per sample. Sorted cells were lysed in RLT buffer, and RNA was extracted using DNase-treated RNeasy Micro or Mini kits according to cell number. To prevent cross-contamination, every cell subset was processed on its own, while patient and healthy donor samples were processed together. TCRB sequences were amplified from cDNA with the immunoSEQ multiplex PCR, producing 87-bp fragments spanning the CDR3 region. Sequencing of the amplicons was performed on the Illumina HiSeq platform. Regarding the original processing steps: Synthetic template baselines were used to correct PCR bias computationally, reads within Hamming distance 2 were collapsed together, and singletons that could not be merged were discarded. Reads were aligned against IMGT to assign V, D and J genes, CDR3 length and insertions or deletions at six rearrangement sites. Clonotype counts were normalized to sorted cell number within each subset before computing true diversity and Gini coefficients with the tcR R package. The overlap coefficient, calculated on TCRB nucleotide sequences, was used to measure repertoire sharing. The clones in this table, taken by TCRdb from immuneACCESS, are in-frame only. Not every clone is retained; where verified, under half of the shortfall comes from an unresolved V gene, and the cause of the rest is unknown. The DNA gave D and trimming, while V, J and clone size come from that table. Across this sample there are around 110,000 clones, with around 17% seen only once. 2% to 2.5% of the sample lies in the top ten.

Sequences were obtained from central memory CD4+ T cells from blood. The TCR was taken from a young man with type 1 diabetes. The rearrangement joined TRBV10-3 to TRBJ2-7; TRBD1 is a weak D gene call, 6 bases matching. For the CDR3, the sequence is CATTGEYEQYF. In nucleotide form, the sequence is TGTGCCACGACAGGAGAATACGAGCAGTACTTC.